One sample yielded the 30 T cell receptor beta chains listed below, sequenced in a study of blood T cell repertoires in COVID-19. Sequenced by immunoSEQ multiplex PCR; TCRdb stores in-frame clones only, minus some. This table holds about 76,000 clones, 80% to 90% found once. Sequencing was carried out using peripheral blood. These receptors originate from a human donor in a cohort sampled during active COVID-19.

The CDR3 sequence: CASSMQTSGAFETQYF. As DNA, the CDR3 is TGTGCCAGCAGTATGCAGACTAGCGGGGCCTTCGAGACCCAGTACTTC. The rearrangement joins TRBV25-1 to TRBJ2-5; 11 bases match TRBD2. Per germline, CDR1 MGHDK and CDR2 SYGVNS. The CDR3 extends over 16 amino acids. J was trimmed by 5 bases and V by 5 bases; bases with no gene match: 10.

The chain has TRBV6-6 and TRBJ1-3, with D possibly TRBD1 on 6 matching bases. Germline V gene sequence: CDR1 MNHNY, CDR2 SVGAGI (reference sequence). Trimming shortened V by 4 bases and J by 7 bases, and 14 bases separated the two germline ends. The CDR3 covers 14 residues. The CDR3 region has the DNA TGTGCCAGCAGTTGGGACACCCTGAGGAACACCATATATTTT. Encoded protein: CASSWDTLRNTIYF.

This sequence joins TRBV5-4 and TRBJ2-3; TRBD2 agrees at 12 bases. Germline loops: CDR1 SGHNT, CDR2 YYREEE (reference sequence). With 5 bases clipped from V and 5 bases from J, the junction kept 9 bases outside the gene matches. The length of the CDR3 is 16 residues. The CDR3, as DNA: TGTGCCAGCAGACCTAGCGGGGGGGCCGCCGGAGATACGCAGTATTTT. The encoded protein is CASRPSGGAAGDTQYF.

This sequence joins TRBV12-3 or TRBV12-4 and TRBJ1-6, with TRBD1 as a possible D gene (6 bases). Trimming stripped 3 bases from V and 10 bases from J, with 10 bases between. This CDR3 region has 13 residues. As DNA, the CDR3 is TGTGCCAGCAGTTTCAGGGGAGGGTCACCCCTCCACTTT. Amino acid sequence: CASSFRGGSPLHF.

The V call is TRBV11-3, the J call TRBJ1-1; D may be TRBD1 (6 bases). Trimming removed 0 bases from V and 1 base from J, with 12 bases in between. Per germline, CDR1 SGHNT and CDR2 YENEEA. This CDR3 region has 16 residues. CDR3 nucleotide sequence: TGTGCCAGCAGCTTAGATCAGGCGGGGGCGAACACTGAAGCTTTCTTT. Protein: CASSLDQAGANTEAFF.

The rearrangement joins TRBV7-8 to TRBJ1-6; D unresolved. The V end lost 4 bases, the J end lost 4 bases, and 14 bases lay between the germline ends. Germline V CDR1 and CDR2: SGHVS, FQNEAQ. The CDR3 extends over 16 amino acids. The CDR3 DNA sequence: TGTGCCAGCAGCTCCCGCCGAACAGCTTATAATTCACCCCTCCACTTT. Encoded protein: CASSSRRTAYNSPLHF.

This clone was recorded only once. For the CDR3, the DNA is TGTGCCAGCAGTCCGCCACGAACCGCGGCCTACGAGCAGTACTTC. Residues: CASSPPRTAAYEQYF. The chain joins TRBV28 to TRBJ2-7; no definite D call. Germline V gives CDR1 MDHEN, CDR2 SYDVKM. The length of the CDR3 is 15 residues. The V and J ends lost 5 bases and 2 bases respectively, with 16 bases between them.

The chain has TRBV3-1 (or the pseudogene TRBV3-2) and TRBJ2-2; D is possibly TRBD2 (7 bases). Germline CDR1 reads LGHDT; CDR2 reads YNNKEL (reference sequence). This CDR3 comprises 16 residues. Deletions cut 4 bases from V and 6 bases from J, with 18 bases between. The CDR3 coding sequence is TGTGCCAGCAGCCTGGGGGCGGGGGTTTACGCCGGGGAGCTGTTTTTT. It yields the protein CASSLGAGVYAGELFF.

In its sample, this clone was seen once. The chain has TRBV2 and TRBJ2-5; a possible D gene is TRBD2 (5 bases). Germline CDR1 reads SNHLY; CDR2 reads FYNNEI. CDR3 length equals 14 residues. V was trimmed by 8 bases and J by 3 bases, leaving 16 bases between them. The CDR3 DNA reads as TGTGCCAGCCCCTCGGTGAGCGGAGAAGAGACCCAGTACTTC. Residues: CASPSVSGEETQYF.

A remark on this clone: The junction differs from germline at one of its ends, possibly a read error. This CDR3 is CASSADRGSKQPQHF. DNA of the CDR3: TGTGCCAGCAGTGCGGACAGGGGAAGCAAACAGCCCCAGCATTTT. J is TRBJ1-5 and V is TRBV2, with 9 positions matching TRBD1. Germline V gives CDR1 SNHLY, CDR2 FYNNEI. This CDR3 region has 15 residues.

CDR3 nucleotides: TGTGCCAGCTCACCTACAGGGGAGGTGACTGAAGCTTTCTTT. Translation gives CASSPTGEVTEAFF. The V call is TRBV18, the J call TRBJ1-1; TRBD1 agrees at 7 bases. The CDR3 loop spans 14 amino acids. The V and J ends lost 3 bases and 5 bases, in that order; junction bases with no gene match: 6. Germline loops: CDR1 KGHSH, CDR2 LQKENI.

This chain connects TRBV6-6 to TRBJ2-3; D not certain. The germline V gene has CDR1 MNHNY and CDR2 SVGAGI (reference sequence). The CDR3 runs to 12 residues. Trimming pared 6 bases from V and 1 base from J, leaving 5 bases between. The CDR3 sequence: CASRVGTDTQYF. In nucleotides, the CDR3 is TGTGCCAGCAGGGTAGGCACAGATACGCAGTATTTT.

This chain links TRBV6-5 with TRBJ1-3; D gene unclear. Germline V gives CDR1 MNHEY, CDR2 SVGAGI. CDR3 size: 15 residues. V dropped 7 bases and J dropped 0 bases, with 13 bases sitting between them. CDR3 sequence reads: CASNPTGSSGNTIYF. Written as DNA, the CDR3 is TGTGCCAGCAACCCCACGGGGAGCTCTGGAAACACCATATATTTT.

The chain has TRBV6-2 or TRBV6-3 and TRBJ1-2, with D unresolved. The CDR3 sequence is 12 residues long. Trimming pared 0 bases from V and 4 bases from J, leaving 3 bases between. Looked up from germline, CDR1 is MNHEY and CDR2 is SVGEGT. The CDR3: CASSYSAYGYTF. The CDR3 DNA is TGTGCCAGCAGTTACTCAGCCTATGGCTACACCTTC.

V usage is TRBV5-6 and J usage is TRBJ2-7, with 8 bases identical to TRBD1. Germline values: CDR1 SGHDT, CDR2 YYEEEE. V was clipped by 2 bases and J by 3 bases; unmatched bases: 7. The CDR3 runs 15 residues. CDR3 amino acids: CASSFRTGYHYEQYF. For the CDR3, the DNA is TGTGCCAGCAGCTTTAGGACAGGGTATCACTACGAGCAGTACTTC.

CDR3 amino acids: CASRVTDYNEQFF. Here the CDR3 DNA reads TGTGCCAGCAGGGTGACAGATTACAATGAGCAGTTCTTC. V gene TRBV12-3 or TRBV12-4 combines with J gene TRBJ2-1, with a weak D call TRBD1 (5 bases). This CDR3 is built from 13 residues. Trimming took off 6 bases at V and 4 bases at J, with 10 bases between the two ends.

This chain joins TRBV27 and TRBJ2-1; D is possibly TRBD2 (5 bases). This CDR3 has 15 residues. Deletions cut 6 bases from V and 7 bases from J, with 19 bases between. The germline V gene has CDR1 MNHEY and CDR2 SMNVEV (reference sequence). CDR3 sequence reads: CASSWRAGGLNEQFF. DNA of the CDR3: TGTGCCAGCAGCTGGCGGGCGGGTGGTTTGAATGAGCAGTTCTTC.

The V call is TRBV9, the J call TRBJ1-2; 9 bases map to TRBD1. V trimming: 0 bases; J trimming: 3 bases; junction bases outside the gene matches: 3. CDR3 size: 15 residues. Germline CDR1 SGDLS, CDR2 YYNGEE. CDR3 in DNA: TGTGCCAGCAGCGTAGCGACAGGGGGAGACTATGGCTACACCTTC. This sequence encodes CASSVATGGDYGYTF.

A single count supports this clone. The chain has TRBV5-1 and TRBJ1-2, with a weak D call TRBD1 (5 bases). Per the germline V gene, CDR1 is SGHRS and CDR2 is YFSETQ. Trimming pared 4 bases from V and 4 bases from J, leaving 14 bases between. This CDR3 contains 14 residues. CDR3 sequence reads: CASSPSQAAYGYTF. CDR3 DNA sequence: TGCGCCAGCAGCCCCTCACAGGCAGCCTATGGCTACACCTTC.

The rearrangement links TRBV28 to TRBJ1-1; TRBD1 might be the D (5 bases). Trimming took 7 bases from V and 0 from J, leaving 15 bases between them. CDR1 and CDR2 (germline): MDHEN, SYDVKM. The CDR3 has 15 amino acids. CDR3 amino acids: CASKVGGRMNTEAFF. In DNA, the CDR3 is TGTGCCAGCAAAGTGGGGGGTCGGATGAACACTGAAGCTTTCTTT.

The gene calls are TRBV19 and TRBJ2-7, with 7 bases matching TRBD1. CDR1 is LNHDA and CDR2 is SQIVND in the germline V gene (reference sequence). J was trimmed by 3 bases and V by 7 bases; bases with no gene match: 3. CDR3 length equals 12 residues. CDR3 protein: CASTDRLYEQYF. In DNA, the CDR3 is TGTGCCAGTACGGACAGGCTCTACGAGCAGTACTTC.

CDR3 amino acids: CASSSGQGDSEAFF. CDR3 nucleotide sequence: TGCGCCAGCAGTAGTGGACAGGGAGATTCTGAAGCTTTCTTT. The chain recombines TRBV5-1 with TRBJ1-1; 8 positions match TRBD1. This CDR3 is built from 14 residues. After removal of 5 bases from V and 6 bases from J, the junction contained 9 bases not matched to a gene. Germline lookup yields CDR1 SGHRS and CDR2 YFSETQ.

The chain employs TRBV30 and TRBJ1-4, with TRBD1 as a possible D gene (6 bases). Germline V gene lookup returns CDR1 GTSNPN and CDR2 SVGIG (reference sequence). V dropped 1 base and J dropped 7 bases, with 10 bases sitting between them. CDR3 length: 13 residues. The chain's CDR3 is CAWSGGRPEKLFF. The CDR3 DNA reads TGTGCCTGGAGTGGGGGGCGTCCTGAAAAACTGTTTTTT. Combining the CDR3 with reference TRBV30 and TRBJ1-4 gives the whole variable domain SQTIHQWPATLVQPVGSPLSLECTVEGTSNPNLYWYRQAAGRGLQLLFYSVGIGQISSEVPQNLSASRPQDRQFILSSKKLLLSDSGFYLCAWSGGRPEKLFFGSGTQLSVL.

This rearrangement joins TRBV29-1 to TRBJ2-5, with 7 positions matching TRBD1. Germline CDR1 reads SQVTM; CDR2 reads ANQGSEA. The CDR3 is 14 amino acids. Trimming took 6 bases from V and 1 from J; bases not matched to a gene: 8. CDR3 sequence reads: CSVVRDRSQETQYF. For the CDR3, the DNA is TGCAGCGTCGTCCGGGACAGATCCCAAGAGACCCAGTACTTC.

The chain employs TRBV7-8 and TRBJ1-3; 7 positions match TRBD1. The CDR3 length is 16 residues. Trimming at V came to 2 bases and at J to 7 bases, leaving 11 bases not matched to a gene. Germline CDR1 and CDR2: SGHVS and FQNEAQ. CDR3: CASSLSYRRGQNTIYF. The CDR3 nucleotides read TGTGCCAGCAGCTTATCCTACCGCAGGGGACAGAACACCATATATTTT.

The rearrangement uses TRBV11-3 and TRBJ1-4, with no clear D. CDR1 and CDR2 (germline): SGHNT, YENEEA. Trimming left V 5 bases short and J 3 bases short, with 7 bases between. This CDR3 region has 13 residues. The CDR3: CASSRAANEKLFF. CDR3 coding DNA: TGTGCCAGCAGCCGCGCGGCTAATGAAAAACTGTTTTTT.

This chain connects TRBV24-1 to TRBJ1-3; D is uncertain. The CDR3 extends over 13 amino acids. The germline V gene encodes CDR1 KGHDR and CDR2 SFDVKD. The V end lost 4 bases, the J end lost 9 bases, and 12 bases lay between the germline ends. CDR3: CATSDSVQRTIYF. In nucleotides, the CDR3 is TGTGCCACCAGTGACTCGGTCCAACGCACCATATATTTT.

This rearrangement joins TRBV27 to TRBJ1-6; perhaps TRBD1 as D (6 bases). Trimming left V 3 bases short and J 10 bases short, with 13 bases between. This CDR3 comprises 14 residues. Germline assignment: CDR1 MNHEY and CDR2 SMNVEV (reference sequence). Written as DNA, the CDR3 is TGTGCCAGCAGTTTTGGCAGGGGAGAATCACCCCTCCACTTT. It specifies CASSFGRGESPLHF.

This chain uses TRBV5-1 with TRBJ2-7; no firm D call. Trimming took 0 bases from V and 5 from J, leaving 12 bases between them. CDR1 is SGHRS, CDR2 YFSETQ, per germline. CDR3 size: 14 residues. The DNA for the CDR3 is TGCGCCAGCAGCTTGGAAGCGCAGAACCACGAGCAGTACTTC. Translated, it gives CASSLEAQNHEQYF.

This clone was counted once. The gene calls are TRBV19 and TRBJ2-1, with TRBD1 matching over 7 bases. J was trimmed by 4 bases and V by 5 bases; bases with no gene match: 5. The CDR3 has 14 residues. The germline gives CDR1 LNHDA, CDR2 SQIVND (reference sequence). The CDR3 nucleotides read TGTGCCAGTAGTCAGACAGGGTTTTACAATGAGCAGTTCTTC. This encodes CASSQTGFYNEQFF.